The 18 T cell receptor beta chains below all came from one sample that was sequenced in a study of blood T cell repertoires in COVID-19 (TCRdb year 2020). To prepare the library, the immunoSEQ multiplex PCR assay was applied. Imported from immuneACCESS, the table was reduced by TCRdb to in-frame sequences with V and J called. These copies leave out some clones; in studies compared against another copy, an unresolved V gene accounts for under half, and the cause of the remainder is not known. Within this sample are about 83,000 clones, with just over 85% of them counted one time only. Together, the top ten hold approximately 22% of the sample. Sequenced input: peripheral blood. The receptors originated from a woman aged 80 or older in a cohort sampled during active or convalescent COVID-19.

The chain carries TRBV10-2 and TRBJ2-1, with D perhaps matching TRBD2 (5 bases). Trimming left V 7 bases short and J 10 bases short, with 20 bases between. This CDR3 has 14 residues. CDR1 is WSHSY, CDR2 SAAADI, per germline. CDR3 loop: CASMSVRGVREQFF. CDR3 sequence (DNA): TGCGCCAGCATGTCGGTCCGGGGAGTTCGGGAGCAGTTCTTC.

The chain carries TRBV5-1 and TRBJ1-5, with 8 nucleotides matching TRBD1. The V gene's germline CDR1 is SGHRS and CDR2 YFSETQ. The CDR3 extends over 13 amino acids. The V and J ends lost 5 bases and 5 bases, in that order; junction bases with no gene match: 3. The CDR3 loop is CASRPDRDQPQHF. The CDR3 nucleotides are TGCGCCAGCAGACCGGACAGGGATCAGCCCCAGCATTTT.

The V gene is TRBV7-9, the J gene TRBJ2-5; 7 bases agree with TRBD2. Germline V gives CDR1 SEHNR, CDR2 FQNEAQ (reference sequence). CDR3 length equals 12 residues. With 10 bases clipped from V and 7 bases from J, the junction kept 9 bases outside the gene matches. The CDR3 sequence: CANARGDGTQYF. The CDR3 DNA reads TGTGCCAATGCCCGGGGGGACGGGACCCAGTACTTC.

The chain carries TRBV5-5 and TRBJ2-7; no reliable D call. Germline V gene lookup returns CDR1 SGHKS and CDR2 YYEKEE (reference sequence). The CDR3 consists of 17 residues. V was shortened by 2 bases and J by 0 bases, with 18 bases between the two germline ends. The chain's CDR3 is CASSFISRLLSSYEQYV. CDR3 in DNA: TGTGCCAGCAGCTTTATATCGCGACTCCTGAGCTCCTACGAGCAGTACGTC.

V usage is TRBV27 and J usage is TRBJ2-1; no clear D gene. Deletions cut 2 bases from V and 6 bases from J, with 8 bases between. The CDR3 length is 13 residues. Germline V gives CDR1 MNHEY, CDR2 SMNVEV (reference sequence). The CDR3 region is CASSLQVFNEQFF. CDR3 bases: TGTGCCAGCAGTTTACAGGTTTTCAATGAGCAGTTCTTC.

The rearrangement joins TRBV5-8 to TRBJ2-1; 7 bases are a match to TRBD2. The CDR3 runs 16 residues. CDR1 is SGHTS and CDR2 is YDEGEE in the germline V gene. Trimming removed 4 bases from V and 1 base from J; junction bases left unmatched: 8. CDR3 coding DNA: TGTGCCAGCAGCGGAACCGGGACTACATCCTACAATGAGCAGTTCTTC. Translating gives CASSGTGTTSYNEQFF.

This clone has just a few counts. This chain connects TRBV7-2 to TRBJ1-2, with D unclear. CDR1 is SGHTA, CDR2 FQGNSA, per germline. V was pared by 5 bases and J by 4 bases, with 11 bases between. The CDR3 spans 13 residues. CDR3 in amino acids: CASSRGGGYGYTF. CDR3 nucleotides: TGTGCCAGCAGCCGCGGTGGTGGCTATGGCTACACCTTC.

This chain links TRBV12-3 or TRBV12-4 with TRBJ1-1; D not resolved. The CDR3 has 12 amino acids. V was cut by 5 bases and J by 4 bases, with 8 bases left in between. CDR3 residues: CASSRSGTEAFF. The CDR3 nucleotides are TGTGCCAGCAGTAGATCGGGCACTGAAGCTTTCTTT.

This chain uses TRBV5-6 with TRBJ1-2; D is perhaps TRBD1 (6 bases). The CDR3 consists of 13 residues. Germline CDR1 reads SGHDT; CDR2 reads YYEEEE. The V end lost 4 bases, the J end lost 4 bases, and 11 bases lay between the germline ends. CDR3 DNA: TGTGCCAGCAGCGTTGACAGGATCTATGGCTACACCTTC. This codes for CASSVDRIYGYTF.

This CDR3 reads CSASLGQSSQETQYF. The CDR3 DNA follows: TGCAGTGCTAGTCTTGGACAGAGCTCTCAAGAGACCCAGTACTTC. The chain uses TRBV20-1 and TRBJ2-5, with D tentatively TRBD1 (6 bases). CDR1 DFQATT and CDR2 SNEGSKA come from the germline V gene (reference sequence). The CDR3 runs to 15 residues. Trimming took off 3 bases at V and 2 bases at J, with 16 bases between the two ends.

This chain's CDR3 is CASSLDGPYEQYF. CDR3 in DNA: TGCGCCAGCAGCCTAGACGGTCCCTACGAGCAGTACTTC. This rearrangement joins TRBV5-1 to TRBJ2-7; no firm D call. This CDR3 comprises 13 residues. CDR1 is SGHRS, CDR2 YFSETQ, per germline. Trimming took 4 bases from V and 2 from J, leaving 10 bases between them. The entire variable domain, with the rest obtained from reference TRBV5-1 and TRBJ2-7, is as follows: KAGVTQTPRYLIKTRGQQVTLSCSPISGHRSVSWYQQTPGQGLQFLFEYFSETQRNKGNFPGRFSGRQFSNSRSEMNVSTLELGDSALYLCASSLDGPYEQYFGPGTRLTVT.

This chain links TRBV28 with TRBJ1-4; tentative D call: TRBD1 (6 bases). Trimming cost V 8 bases and J 0 bases, with 16 bases left between them. The CDR3 has 16 residues. Germline V gene sequence: CDR1 MDHEN, CDR2 SYDVKM. CDR3 sequence: CASSKGGEATNEKLFF. DNA for the CDR3: TGTGCCAGCTCGAAAGGGGGGGAGGCAACTAATGAAAAACTGTTTTTT.

This clone was detected only once. CDR3 DNA sequence: TGTGCCAGCAGACGCGAAGGACTAGCGCAAGAGACCCAGTACTTC. It encodes CASRREGLAQETQYF. The chain carries TRBV2 and TRBJ2-5; 9 bases map to TRBD2. Trimming took 6 bases from V and 2 from J; bases not matched to a gene: 7. The CDR3 has 15 amino acids. Germline loops: CDR1 SNHLY, CDR2 FYNNEI.

J is TRBJ1-1 and V is TRBV28, with D possibly matching TRBD1 (6 bases). The germline V gene encodes CDR1 MDHEN and CDR2 SYDVKM. The CDR3 extends over 16 amino acids. Trimming cost V 10 bases and J 0 bases, with 21 bases left between them. CDR3 sequence (DNA): TGTGCCACCCGGGGGGGGCCCCTCATCATGAACACTGAAGCTTTCTTT. Translation gives CATRGGPLIMNTEAFF.

The sample holds a few counts of this clone. The chain has TRBV3-1 (or the pseudogene TRBV3-2) and TRBJ1-3; D is ambiguous. Germline assignment: CDR1 LGHDT and CDR2 YNNKEL (reference sequence). V was clipped by 8 bases and J by 0 bases, with 14 bases between them. The CDR3 length is 15 residues. DNA for the CDR3: TGTGCCAGCCGGGAGGTGGGCAACTCTGGAAACACCATATATTTT. Translation: CASREVGNSGNTIYF.

The chain links TRBV19 to TRBJ1-5; a possible D gene is TRBD1 (5 bases). Germline CDR1 is LNHDA and CDR2 is SQIVND (reference sequence). V was cut by 4 bases and J by 7 bases, with 14 bases left in between. The CDR3 spans 14 residues. The CDR3 nucleotides are TGTGCCAGTAGTACCGGCAGGGTCGACCAGCCCCAGCATTTT. Residues: CASSTGRVDQPQHF.

The chain links TRBV7-9 to TRBJ1-1; D ambiguous. Germline CDR1 reads SEHNR; CDR2 reads FQNEAQ (reference sequence). The CDR3 spans 11 residues. Trimming removed 5 bases at V and 11 bases at J, with 12 bases between. For the CDR3, the DNA is TGTGCCAGCAGCCCGTTACGGGGTGCTTTCTTT. Its translation: CASSPLRGAFF.

Written as DNA, the CDR3 is TGTGCCAGCAGCACCCCAAAGTGTGAGTGGCGGTCACCCCTCCACTTT. This encodes CASSTPKCEWRSPLHF. The chain links TRBV21-1 to TRBJ1-6. TRBV21-1 has pseudogene status. The length of the CDR3 is 16 residues.